The next 13 T cell receptor beta chains were all read from a single sample in a study of T-cell reconstitution after alpha-beta-depleted transplantation in children. Molecular barcoding with unique molecular identifiers was used for the TCRbeta library. TCRdb independently ran MiXCR on the PCR reads; one entry per CDR3 protein. The table shows roughly 400,000 distinct CDR3 sequences, with around two fifths occurring only once. Sequencing was performed on PBMCs, taken before TCRalphabeta/CD19-depleted stem cell transplant. These receptors all stem from a girl aged 2 to 9 with aplastic anemia, due to receive a stem cell transplant.

The CDR3 bases are TGTGCCAGCAGCCAAGCCCCGGGACAGGAATATGGCTACACCTTC. This sequence encodes CASSQAPGQEYGYTF. The chain combines TRBV3-1 with TRBJ1-2; 8 positions agree with TRBD1. V gave up 1 base and J gave up 5 bases; unmatched junction bases: 6. The CDR3 covers 15 residues. From germline, CDR1 is LGHDT and CDR2 YNNKEL (reference sequence).

This clonotype occurred a few times. The chain combines TRBV28 with TRBJ1-1, with 7 nucleotides matching TRBD1. The CDR3 is 13 residues long. Germline lookup yields CDR1 MDHEN and CDR2 SYDVKM. After removal of 1 base from V and 8 bases from J, the junction contained 4 bases not matched to a gene. CDR3 nucleotides: TGTGCCAGCAGTTTATCACCGACAGGGGAAGCTTTCTTT. Translating gives CASSLSPTGEAFF.

The V call is TRBV15, the J call TRBJ2-7, with TRBD2 matching 9 bases. Trimming at V came to 0 bases and at J to 0 bases, leaving 12 bases not matched to a gene. The germline gives CDR1 LNHNV, CDR2 YYDKDF (reference sequence). This CDR3 is 19 amino acids long. Written as DNA, the CDR3 is TGTGCCACCAGCAGAGATATGGGTATAGGTAGCGGGAGCTCCTACGAGCAGTACTTC. It encodes CATSRDMGIGSGSSYEQYF.

The table lists this clonotype with many counts. V is TRBV12-3 or TRBV12-4 and J is TRBJ1-1, with 7 bases aligning to TRBD1. CDR3 length: 14 residues. The trim removed 6 bases at V and 6 bases at J, leaving 10 bases unmatched. CDR3 protein: CASRRGQQLSEAFF. CDR3 bases: TGTGCCAGCAGAAGGGGACAGCAGCTTTCTGAAGCTTTCTTT.

The J gene is TRBJ1-2, the V gene TRBV29-1; 9 bases align to TRBD1. J lost 5 bases, V lost 0 bases, and 10 bases had no gene match. The CDR3 totals 16 residues. Germline CDR1 SQVTM, CDR2 ANQGSEA. The CDR3 spells CSVEDGPPGQGYGYTF. The CDR3 DNA reads TGCAGCGTTGAAGATGGTCCCCCGGGACAGGGATATGGCTACACCTTC.

This sequence joins TRBV27 and TRBJ2-7, with TRBD1 identical over 9 bases. J gave up 4 bases and V 1 base, and 8 bases lay outside the gene matches. Germline CDR1 and CDR2: MNHEY and SMNVEV (reference sequence). The CDR3 runs 16 residues. The CDR3 DNA follows: TGTGCCAGCAGTTTATTTAGCGGAGGGACAGGGTACGAGCAGTACTTC. Its translation: CASSLFSGGTGYEQYF.

Points on this clonotype: This sequence may be a read error, since a much larger clone differs from it by one base. V is TRBV7-9 and J is TRBJ2-5; D is unresolved. There are 13 residues in the CDR3. The germline V gene has CDR1 SEHNR and CDR2 FQNEAQ (reference sequence). CDR3 sequence (DNA): TGTGCCAGCAGCTCACAGCCCCAAGACACCCAGTACTTC. Translation: CASSSQPQDTQYF.

The chain links TRBV20-1 to TRBJ1-2; 7 nucleotides line up with TRBD1. The CDR3 is 13 amino acids. In germline, CDR1 is DFQATT, CDR2 SNEGSKA (reference sequence). Germline trimming cut 5 bases from V and 3 bases from J; bases unmatched to any gene: 6. CDR3 sequence (DNA): TGCAGTGCTTACAGACAGGGAGACTATGGCTACACCTTC. Residues: CSAYRQGDYGYTF.

This clonotype has ten or more counts. The genes are TRBV7-2 and TRBJ2-1; TRBD2 matches at 13 bases. The CDR3 runs to 17 residues. Per the germline V gene, CDR1 is SGHTA and CDR2 is FQGNSA. Losses at the gene ends were 2 bases for V and 2 bases for J; bases not matched to a gene: 3. In DNA form, the CDR3 reads TGTGCCAGCAGCTTAAGAACTAGCGGGAGGGCCTACAATGAGCAGTTCTTC. Translated, it gives CASSLRTSGRAYNEQFF.

The chain joins TRBV4-1 to TRBJ2-7, with a tentative D call TRBD2 (5 bases). Between the trimmed V and J ends, which lost 0 bases and 2 bases, there was a span of 8 bases. The germline V gene has CDR1 MGHRA and CDR2 YSYEKL. The CDR3 is 14 residues long. DNA for the CDR3: TGCGCCAGCAGCCAAGACTGGAGGCCCTACGAGCAGTACTTC. Its protein is CASSQDWRPYEQYF.

The chain combines TRBV11-2 with TRBJ2-1; tentative D call: TRBD2 (5 bases). Germline CDR1 SGHAT, CDR2 FQNNGV. V dropped 4 bases and J dropped 3 bases, with 10 bases sitting between them. CDR3 length: 14 amino acids. The CDR3 region is CASSWVSVYNEQFF. As DNA, the CDR3 is TGTGCCAGCAGCTGGGTTAGCGTCTACAATGAGCAGTTCTTC.

V gene TRBV9 combines with J gene TRBJ1-2; the match to TRBD1 covers 7 bases. Trimming cost V 3 bases and J 8 bases; bases outside gene matches: 10. CDR1 is SGDLS and CDR2 is YYNGEE in the germline V gene. This CDR3 spans 14 amino acids. The DNA for the CDR3 is TGTGCCAGCAGCGCGGGGACAGCCGCCAGGGGCTACACCTTC. This sequence encodes CASSAGTAARGYTF. Looking up the rest from reference TRBV9 and TRBJ1-2 gives the full variable domain: DSGVTQTPKHLITATGQRVTLRCSPRSGDLSVYWYQQSLDQGLQFLIQYYNGEERAKGNILERFSAQQFPDLHSELNLSSLELGDSALYFCASSAGTAARGYTFGSGTRLTVV.

This clonotype came up a few times. The CDR3: CASSPSPGTDNEQFF. The CDR3 nucleotides read TGCGCCAGCAGCCCGAGTCCGGGGACAGACAATGAGCAGTTCTTC. V gene TRBV4-1 combines with J gene TRBJ2-1, with 7 bases that match TRBD1. The V gene end was trimmed by 4 bases and the J gene end by 5 bases; junction bases not matched to a gene: 8. CDR3 length equals 15 residues. CDR1 and CDR2 (germline): MGHRA, YSYEKL.